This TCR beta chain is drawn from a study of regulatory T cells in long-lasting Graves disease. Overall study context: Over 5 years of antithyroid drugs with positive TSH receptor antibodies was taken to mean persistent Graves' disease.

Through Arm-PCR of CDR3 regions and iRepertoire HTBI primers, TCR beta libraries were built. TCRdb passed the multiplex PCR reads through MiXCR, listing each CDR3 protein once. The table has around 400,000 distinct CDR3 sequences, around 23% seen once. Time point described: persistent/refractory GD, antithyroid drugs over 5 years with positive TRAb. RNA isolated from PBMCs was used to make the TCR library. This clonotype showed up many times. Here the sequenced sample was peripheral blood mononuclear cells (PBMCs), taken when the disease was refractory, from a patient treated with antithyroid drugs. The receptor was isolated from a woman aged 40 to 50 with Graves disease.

CDR3 bases: TGTGCCAGCAGTCCCCTTACCGGGCGACAAGAGACCCAGTACTTC. Amino acid sequence: CASSPLTGRQETQYF. The V call is TRBV11-2, the J call TRBJ2-5; D is unclear. Trimming removed 6 bases at V and 2 bases at J, with 16 bases between. The CDR3 spans 15 residues. Germline V gene sequence: CDR1 SGHAT, CDR2 FQNNGV.